The entry that follows covers one T cell receptor (beta chain) sequence. Germline lookup yields CDR1 SGHVS and CDR2 FNYEAQ. The CDR3 covers 16 residues. The J segment lost 12 bases and the V segment lost 5 bases, leaving 18 bases of the junction unmatched. The data belong to a study of CD4 and CD8 cells across lung adenocarcinoma regions. Via MiXCR, TCRdb re-called the PCR reads, giving one row per CDR3 protein. The sample shows roughly 13,000 distinct CDR3 sequences, 56% of them seen only once. Samples came from patients with localized non-small cell lung adenocarcinoma. The V and J genes are TRBV7-6 and TRBJ2-3; 9 nucleotides align to TRBD2. Material: CD8+ T cells from the margin of a lung tumor. This clonotype originated in a female donor with lung adenocarcinoma. The CD4 and CD8 labels of this study may be unreliable. CDR3 DNA: TGTGCCAGCAGCGGGCGGGGGGGCGGCGACCCAGAGACCCAGTATTTT. It codes for CASSGRGGGDPETQYF.